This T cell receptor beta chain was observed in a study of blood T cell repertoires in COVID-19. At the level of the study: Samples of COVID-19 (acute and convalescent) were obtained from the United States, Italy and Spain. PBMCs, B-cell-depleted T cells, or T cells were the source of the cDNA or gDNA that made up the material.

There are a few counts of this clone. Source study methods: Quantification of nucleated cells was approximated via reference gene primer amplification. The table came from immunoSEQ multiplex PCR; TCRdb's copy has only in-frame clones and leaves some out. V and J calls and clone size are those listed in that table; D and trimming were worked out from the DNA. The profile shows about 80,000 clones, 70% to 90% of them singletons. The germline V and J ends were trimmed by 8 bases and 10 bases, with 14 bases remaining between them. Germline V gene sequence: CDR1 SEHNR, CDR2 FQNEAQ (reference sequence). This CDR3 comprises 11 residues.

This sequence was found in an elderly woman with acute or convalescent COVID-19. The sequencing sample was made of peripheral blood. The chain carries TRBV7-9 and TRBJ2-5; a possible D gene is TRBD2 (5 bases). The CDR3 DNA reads TGTGCCAGCGGAACGTCTAGCTTCCAGTACTTC. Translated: CASGTSSFQYF.